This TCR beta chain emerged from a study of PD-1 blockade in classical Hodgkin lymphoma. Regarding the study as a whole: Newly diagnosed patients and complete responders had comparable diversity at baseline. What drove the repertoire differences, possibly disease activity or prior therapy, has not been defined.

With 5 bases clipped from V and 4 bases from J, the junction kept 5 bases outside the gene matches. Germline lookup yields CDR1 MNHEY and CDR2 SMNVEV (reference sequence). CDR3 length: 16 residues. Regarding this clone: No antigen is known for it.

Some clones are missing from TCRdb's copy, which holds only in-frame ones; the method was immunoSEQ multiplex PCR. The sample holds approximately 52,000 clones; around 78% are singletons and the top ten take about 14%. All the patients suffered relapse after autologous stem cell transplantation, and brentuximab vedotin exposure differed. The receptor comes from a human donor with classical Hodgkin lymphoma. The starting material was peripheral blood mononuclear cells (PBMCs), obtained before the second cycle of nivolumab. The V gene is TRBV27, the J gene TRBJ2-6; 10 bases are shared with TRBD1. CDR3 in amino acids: CASSQGQGWGANVLTF. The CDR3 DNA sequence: TGTGCCAGCAGTCAGGGACAGGGGTGGGGGGCCAACGTCCTGACTTTC.